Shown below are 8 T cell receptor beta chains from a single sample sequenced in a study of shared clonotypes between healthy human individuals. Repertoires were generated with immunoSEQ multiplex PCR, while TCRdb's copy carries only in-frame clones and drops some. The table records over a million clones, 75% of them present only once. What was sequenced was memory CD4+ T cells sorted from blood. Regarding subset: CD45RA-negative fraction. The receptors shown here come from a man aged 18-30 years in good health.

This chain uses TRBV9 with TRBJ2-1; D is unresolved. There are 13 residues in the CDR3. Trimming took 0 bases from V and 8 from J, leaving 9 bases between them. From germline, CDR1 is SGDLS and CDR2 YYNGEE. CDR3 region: CASSVGRFDEQFF. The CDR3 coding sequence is TGTGCCAGCAGCGTAGGACGGTTCGATGAGCAGTTCTTC.

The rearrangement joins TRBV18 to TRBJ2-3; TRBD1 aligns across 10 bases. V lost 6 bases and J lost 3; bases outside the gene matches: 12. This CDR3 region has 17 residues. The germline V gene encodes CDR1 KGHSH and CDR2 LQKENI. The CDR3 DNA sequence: TGTGCCAGCTCTAACCCTCCCGGGACAGGGGAGACAGATACGCAGTATTTT. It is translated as CASSNPPGTGETDTQYF.

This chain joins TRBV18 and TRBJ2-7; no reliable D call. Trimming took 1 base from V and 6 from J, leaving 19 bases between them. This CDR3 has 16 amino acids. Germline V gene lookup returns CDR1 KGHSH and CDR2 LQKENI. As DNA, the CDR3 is TGTGCCAGCTCACCACGTTGGGTAGACGGATTTTCCGAGCAGTACTTC. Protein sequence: CASSPRWVDGFSEQYF.

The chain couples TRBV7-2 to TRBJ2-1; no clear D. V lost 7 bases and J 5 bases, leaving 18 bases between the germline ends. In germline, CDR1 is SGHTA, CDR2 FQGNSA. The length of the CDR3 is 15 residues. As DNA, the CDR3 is TGTGCCAGCACCAAACTTTTGGTTGGAAACAATGAGCAGTTCTTC. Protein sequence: CASTKLLVGNNEQFF.

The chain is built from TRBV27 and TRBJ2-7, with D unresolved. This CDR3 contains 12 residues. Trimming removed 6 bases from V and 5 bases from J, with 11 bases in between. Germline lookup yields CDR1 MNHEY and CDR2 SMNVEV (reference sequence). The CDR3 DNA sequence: TGTGCCAGCAGCTTCAAGGGAAACGAGCAGTACTTC. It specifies CASSFKGNEQYF.

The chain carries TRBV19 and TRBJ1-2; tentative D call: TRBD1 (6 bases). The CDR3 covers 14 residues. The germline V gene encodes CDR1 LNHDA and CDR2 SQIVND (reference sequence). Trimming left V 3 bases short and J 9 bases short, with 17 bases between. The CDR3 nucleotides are TGTGCCAGTAGTATCCAACAGGGTTCGAATAGCTACACCTTC. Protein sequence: CASSIQQGSNSYTF.

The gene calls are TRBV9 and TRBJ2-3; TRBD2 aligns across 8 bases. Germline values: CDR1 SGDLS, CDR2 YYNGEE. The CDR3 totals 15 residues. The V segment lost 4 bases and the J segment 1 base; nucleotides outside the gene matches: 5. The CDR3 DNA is TGTGCCAGCAGCTTGAGAGCGGGGGGCACAGATACGCAGTATTTT. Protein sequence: CASSLRAGGTDTQYF.

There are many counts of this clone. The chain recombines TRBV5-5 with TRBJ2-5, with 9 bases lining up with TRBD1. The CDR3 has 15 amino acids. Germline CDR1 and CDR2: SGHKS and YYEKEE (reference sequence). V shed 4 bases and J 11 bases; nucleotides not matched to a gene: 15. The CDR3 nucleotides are TGTGCCAGCAGCGGGCGGCCGGGACAGGGACCGGCGCAGTACTTC. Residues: CASSGRPGQGPAQYF.